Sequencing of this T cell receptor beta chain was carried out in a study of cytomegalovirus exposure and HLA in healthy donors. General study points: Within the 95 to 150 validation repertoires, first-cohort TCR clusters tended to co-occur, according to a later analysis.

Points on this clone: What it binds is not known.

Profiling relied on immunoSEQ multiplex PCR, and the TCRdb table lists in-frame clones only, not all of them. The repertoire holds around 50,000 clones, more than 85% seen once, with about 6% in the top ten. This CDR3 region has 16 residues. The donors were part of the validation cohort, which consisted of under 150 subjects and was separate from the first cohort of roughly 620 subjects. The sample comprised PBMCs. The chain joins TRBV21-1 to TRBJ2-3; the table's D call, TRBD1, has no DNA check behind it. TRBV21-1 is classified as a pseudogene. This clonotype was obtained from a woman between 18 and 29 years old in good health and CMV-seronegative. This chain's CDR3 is CASSLRDRGRKDTQYF. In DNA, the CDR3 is TGTGCCAGCAGCCTTCGGGACAGGGGGCGCAAAGATACGCAGTATTTT.